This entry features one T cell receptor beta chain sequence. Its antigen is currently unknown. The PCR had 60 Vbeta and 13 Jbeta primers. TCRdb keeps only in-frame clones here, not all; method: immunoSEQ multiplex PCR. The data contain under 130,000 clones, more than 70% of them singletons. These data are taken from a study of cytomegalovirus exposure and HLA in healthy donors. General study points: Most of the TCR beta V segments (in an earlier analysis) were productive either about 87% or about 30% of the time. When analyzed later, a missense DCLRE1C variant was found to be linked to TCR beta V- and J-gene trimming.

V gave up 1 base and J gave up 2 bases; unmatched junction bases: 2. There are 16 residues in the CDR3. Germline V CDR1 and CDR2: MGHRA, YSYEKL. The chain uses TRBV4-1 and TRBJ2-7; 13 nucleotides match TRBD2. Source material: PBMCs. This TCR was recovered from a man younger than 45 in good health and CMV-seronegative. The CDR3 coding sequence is TGCGCCAGCAGCCAAGCTGGGACTAGCGGGACCTACGAGCAGTACTTC. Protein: CASSQAGTSGTYEQYF.